A single sample gave rise to the 8 T cell receptor beta chains below, sequenced in a study of blood T cell repertoires in COVID-19. The assay was immunoSEQ multiplex PCR, and TCRdb's table has in-frame clones only and misses some. Among roughly 150,000 clones listed, 80% to 90% were seen once. What was sequenced was peripheral blood. These receptors originate from a woman in her sixties with active COVID-19.

This chain links TRBV5-5 with TRBJ1-1, with a weak D call TRBD1 (6 bases). CDR1 is SGHKS, CDR2 YYEKEE, per germline (reference sequence). This CDR3 is built from 18 residues. V was shortened by 0 bases and J by 4 bases, with 22 bases between the two germline ends. The CDR3 spells CASSLEDGAGAGSTEAFF. The CDR3 region has the DNA TGTGCCAGCAGCTTGGAGGATGGGGCAGGGGCGGGCAGCACTGAAGCTTTCTTT.

The CDR3 nucleotides read TGCAGCGTAGAGGGACTAGCGGGGGACAATGAGCAGTTCTTC. Its translation is CSVEGLAGDNEQFF. The genes are TRBV29-1 and TRBJ2-1; TRBD2 aligns across 14 bases. Germline lookup yields CDR1 SQVTM and CDR2 ANQGSEA. The CDR3 extends over 14 amino acids. The V and J ends lost 6 bases and 5 bases, in that order; junction bases with no gene match: 3.

The rearrangement uses TRBV19 and TRBJ2-1; D is possibly TRBD2 (5 bases). CDR1 is LNHDA, CDR2 SQIVND, per germline (reference sequence). The CDR3 has 16 residues. Trimming cost V 10 bases and J 0 bases, with 19 bases left between them. In DNA form, the CDR3 reads TGTGCCACCACCGTAGACTACAGCAGCTCCTACAATGAGCAGTTCTTC. Translation: CATTVDYSSSYNEQFF.

The V gene is TRBV5-1, the J gene TRBJ2-1; TRBD2 matches at 10 bases. With 3 bases clipped from V and 7 bases from J, the junction kept 16 bases outside the gene matches. The CDR3 spans 18 residues. CDR1 is SGHRS, CDR2 YFSETQ, per germline. The CDR3 DNA follows: TGCGCCAGCAGCTCCTCTTCGCTAGCGGGAGTGTTGATGAATGAGCAGTTCTTC. Translation gives CASSSSSLAGVLMNEQFF.

The V and J genes are TRBV3-1 (or the pseudogene TRBV3-2) and TRBJ1-4; D not resolved. This CDR3 has 13 amino acids. CDR1 and CDR2 from the germline V gene are LGHDT and YNNKEL (reference sequence). V was cut by 4 bases and J by 8 bases, with 11 bases left in between. The CDR3 loop reads CASSPKRNEKLFF. The DNA of the CDR3 is TGTGCCAGCAGCCCTAAGAGGAACGAAAAACTGTTTTTT.

The chain is built from TRBV4-2 and TRBJ2-1, with 15 bases identical to TRBD2. CDR1 LGHNA and CDR2 YNFKEQ come from the germline V gene. The CDR3 spans 17 residues. J was trimmed by 8 bases and V by 4 bases; bases with no gene match: 9. The chain's CDR3 is CASSPPPGLAGGDEQFF. In nucleotides, the CDR3 is TGTGCCAGCAGCCCACCCCCGGGACTAGCGGGAGGAGATGAGCAGTTCTTC.

The chain recombines TRBV7-3 with TRBJ2-3; D perhaps matches TRBD2 (6 bases). Trimming removed 4 bases from V and 1 base from J, with 9 bases in between. CDR1 is SGHTA and CDR2 is FQGTGA in the germline V gene. CDR3 size: 14 residues. The CDR3: CASSSGLRTDTQYF. The CDR3 bases are TGTGCCAGCAGCTCGGGACTTCGCACAGATACGCAGTATTTT. The full variable domain, completed using reference TRBV7-3 and TRBJ2-3, is GAGVSQTPSNKVTEKGKYVELRCDPISGHTALYWYRQSLGQGPEFLIYFQGTGAADDSGLPNDRFFAVRPEGSVSTLKIQRTERGDSAVYLCASSSGLRTDTQYFGPGTRLTVL.

The gene calls are TRBV6-6 and TRBJ2-6; D might be TRBD2 (5 bases). Germline CDR1 and CDR2: MNHNY and SVGAGI (reference sequence). V lost 5 bases, J lost 0 bases, and 8 bases lay in between. The CDR3 is 15 residues long. As DNA, the CDR3 is TGTGCCAGCAGTCCAGACTACTCTGGGGCCAACGTCCTGACTTTC. Its protein is CASSPDYSGANVLTF.